The T cell receptor beta chain under discussion was sequenced for a study of CD8+CD57+ T cells in acquired aplastic anemia. At the level of the study: Average DNA yield from sorted CD4+ and CD8+ cells was approximately 3 ug. Broader study findings: Patients versus controls showed no significant CD8+ Simpson's diversity difference. Common to patients and controls were roughly 30 CD8+ CDR3 sequences.

Both TCR beta VDJ combination and CDR3 sequence profiling were carried out. Genomic DNA was the template for this profiling. Each CDR3 protein gets one entry after TCRdb re-called the reads with MiXCR. The sample gives some 44,000 distinct CDR3 sequences, around 67% of which show up once; about 22% is in the top ten. As to this clonotype: The antigen is undetermined.

Sequenced material: sorted CD4+, CD8+, or CD8+CD57+ T cells (not recorded which) from PBMCs. The TCR was taken from a human donor in good health, serving as a control.

CDR3 protein: CATSVRDLNTEAFF. Written as DNA, the CDR3 is TGTGCCACCAGCGTACGGGACCTGAACACTGAAGCTTTCTTT. The chain is built from TRBV15 and TRBJ1-1; tentatively, D is TRBD1 (5 bases). With 5 bases removed from V and 0 bases from J, the gap between germline ends came to 10 bases. The CDR3 has 14 amino acids. Germline values: CDR1 LNHNV, CDR2 YYDKDF (reference sequence). Using reference TRBV15 and TRBJ1-1 for the parts outside the CDR3, the full variable domain is DAMVIQNPRYQVTQFGKPVTLSCSQTLNHNVMYWYQQKSSQAPKLLFHYYDKDFNNEADTPDNFQSRRPNTSFCFLDIRSPGLGDTAMYLCATSVRDLNTEAFFGQGTRLTVV.